These T cell receptor beta chains were read from a single sample in a study of blood T cells in healthy people across ages. TCRdb itself ran the 5' RACE reads through MiXCR, one entry per CDR3 protein. This table has 450,000 to 700,000 distinct CDR3 sequences, 27% appearing once. Sequences were obtained from blood. The receptor source for this set is a woman in her sixties or seventies in good health. CDR3s include the opening cysteine and the closing phenylalanine or tryptophan. The D gene is left open where the match is weak. Some rows have no size entry. The others give once, few or many, or a class for an expanded clone.

v_call	d_call	j_call	clone_size	cdr3_nt	cdr3_aa
TRBV4-3	TRBD1	TRBJ2-5	many	TGCGCCAGCAGCCGAGATCAGACAGGGGAAGAGACCCAGTACTTC	CASSRDQTGEETQYF
TRBV2	TRBD1	TRBJ1-2	few	TGTGCCAGCGCGACAGGGGGATCGCGGAGCTACACCTTC	CASATGGSRSYTF
TRBV20-1	NA	TRBJ1-2	few	TGCAGTGCGAGAGCGGACAAGAGCTATGGCTACACCTTC	CSARADKSYGYTF
TRBV29-1	NA	TRBJ2-1	few	TGCAGCGTTGAAAAGGAAGCCGGTCATGAGCAGTTCTTC	CSVEKEAGHEQFF
TRBV30	NA	TRBJ2-7	few	TGTGCCTGGAGTGCCGGTGGACCTCTGGAGGAGCAGTACTTC	CAWSAGGPLEEQYF
TRBV7-3	TRBD2	TRBJ2-1	NA	TGTGCCAGCAGCTCCAGTAGCGGGACGAGGTACAATGAGCAGTTCTTC	CASSSSSGTRYNEQFF
TRBV2	NA	TRBJ2-2	few	TGTGCCAGCAGTGAGGAGAGTAGGGGGGAGCTGTTTTTT	CASSEESRGELFF
TRBV12-3/TRBV12-4	TRBD1	TRBJ2-7	NA	TGTGCCAGCAGCCGCACATCACAGGGGAGCTCCTACGAGCAGTACTTC	CASSRTSQGSSYEQYF
TRBV2	TRBD1	TRBJ1-6	NA	TGTGCCAGCACCCAGGGGGTCAGCTCCTATAATTCACCCCTCCACTTT	CASTQGVSSYNSPLHF
TRBV7-2	TRBD2	TRBJ2-5	few	TGTGCCAGCAGCTTGACTAGCGGGGGGCGCCAAGAGACCCAGTACTTC	CASSLTSGGRQETQYF
TRBV12-3/TRBV12-4	TRBD1	TRBJ2-1	few	TGTGCCTGTTGCCGGGACAGGGAGGGGAATGAGCAGTTCTTC	CACCRDREGNEQFF
TRBV5-1	NA	TRBJ1-1	many	TGCGCCAGCAGCCTATCGGCCCCCGGGGGTACTGAAGCTTTCTTT	CASSLSAPGGTEAFF
TRBV7-2	TRBD2	TRBJ2-1	few	TGTGCCAGCAGCTTAGCCCCCTCTAGCGGGGGCTACAATGAGCAGTTCTTC	CASSLAPSSGGYNEQFF
TRBV29-1	NA	TRBJ2-5	few	TGCAGCGCCGTTCCGGGCCAGGTAGAGACCCAGTACTTC	CSAVPGQVETQYF
TRBV27	NA	TRBJ2-6	few	TGTGCCAGCAGTTTAATACCCCCTACAGGGCGCTCTGGGGCCAACGTCCTGACTTTC	CASSLIPPTGRSGANVLTF
TRBV4-2	NA	TRBJ2-5	once	TGTGCCAGCAGCCATTCAGGACAGATTCAAGAGACCCAGTACTTC	CASSHSGQIQETQYF
TRBV12-3/TRBV12-4	NA	TRBJ1-1	NA	TGTGCCAGCAGTTTAGGGGGACGGGGACTGAACACTGAAGCTTTCTTT	CASSLGGRGLNTEAFF
TRBV7-2	NA	TRBJ2-3	NA	TGTGCCAGCAGCCTACTGAGTATACAGACAGATACGCAGTATTTT	CASSLLSIQTDTQYF
TRBV4-3	TRBD1	TRBJ1-4	few	TGCGCCAGCAGCCTCACAGGGGGTAGAGCTAATGAAAAACTGTTTTTT	CASSLTGGRANEKLFF
TRBV28	TRBD2	TRBJ2-5	NA	TGTGCCAGCCAGGGATTCGGGGGGGGGGAAGAGACCCAGTACTTC	CASQGFGGGEETQYF
TRBV12-3/TRBV12-4	NA	TRBJ2-6	few	TGTGCCAGCAGTGCAAGTTTCTCTGGGGCCAACGTCCTGACTTTC	CASSASFSGANVLTF
TRBV20-1	NA	TRBJ2-5	NA	TGCGGTGCTAGAGATAGGGGGACTCCACAAGAGACCCAGTACTTC	CGARDRGTPQETQYF
TRBV24-1	TRBD2	TRBJ2-1	NA	TGTGCCACCTCTTCAGGGGCAGCGGGGGGAAATGAGCAGTTCTTC	CATSSGAAGGNEQFF
TRBV6-5	NA	TRBJ2-1	few	TGTGCCAGAGACCACCCGATCTACAATGAGCAGTTCTTC	CARDHPIYNEQFF
TRBV5-5	NA	TRBJ2-2	many	TGTGCCAGCAGCTTTGCCAGGTCAAACACCGGGGAGCTGTTTTTT	CASSFARSNTGELFF
TRBV7-3	NA	TRBJ1-1	NA	TGTGCCAGCAGCTTACAGGCTGAAGCTTTCTTT	CASSLQAEAFF
TRBV4-3	TRBD1	TRBJ2-1	few	TGCGCCAGCAGCCACTCAAGGGGGCAGTCGGGATTCAATGAGCAGTTCTTC	CASSHSRGQSGFNEQFF
TRBV18	NA	TRBJ2-5	few	TGTGCCAGCTCACCACCCAGTCAAGCAGAGACCCAGTACTTC	CASSPPSQAETQYF
TRBV3-1	NA	TRBJ1-2	NA	TGTGCCAGCTCGCGTGGGGGGGGTGACTATGGCTACACCTTC	CASSRGGGDYGYTF
TRBV4-2	NA	TRBJ1-2	few	TGTGCCAGCAGCCAAGATCTCGGCGGTAACTATGGCTACACCTTC	CASSQDLGGNYGYTF
TRBV18	TRBD1	TRBJ2-3	few	TGTGCCAGCTCAACGAGGACAGGAGATACGCAGTATTTT	CASSTRTGDTQYF
TRBV20-1	TRBD1	TRBJ1-4	NA	TGCAGTGCTAGCCGGGACAGGAGACCTGAAAAACTGTTTTTT	CSASRDRRPEKLFF
TRBV6-5	NA	TRBJ2-5	NA	TGTGCCAGCAAATTTGGACAGAGGGGAGAGACCCAGTACTTC	CASKFGQRGETQYF
TRBV11-1	TRBD1	TRBJ2-2	NA	TGTGCCAGCAGCCCCCTGACAGGGGACACCGGGGAGCTGTTTTTT	CASSPLTGDTGELFF
TRBV7-9	NA	TRBJ1-2	NA	TGTGCCAGCAGCTCGGGGCCTCAAGTGGGCTATGGCTACACCTTC	CASSSGPQVGYGYTF
TRBV29-1	NA	TRBJ2-3	NA	TGCAGCGTTGCCAGGGCCCCAGATACGCAGTATTTT	CSVARAPDTQYF
TRBV5-1	NA	TRBJ2-2	few	TGCGCCAGCAGCTTGGCCGTAGGACGGAGGGAGCTGTTTTTT	CASSLAVGRRELFF
TRBV5-1	NA	TRBJ2-7	NA	TGCGCCAGCAGCTTGGCGACAGGTTCCCTCGAGCAGTACTTC	CASSLATGSLEQYF
TRBV5-1	TRBD1	TRBJ2-7	NA	TGCGCCAGCAGCTGGACCACGGGACAGGGATTACGTGGGCAGTACTTC	CASSWTTGQGLRGQYF
TRBV5-1	NA	TRBJ1-2	few	TGCGCCAGCAATATGAACGGGCCAAACTATGGCTACACCTTC	CASNMNGPNYGYTF
TRBV25-1	NA	TRBJ2-7	NA	TGTGCCAGCAGTCATACCGGGACCGGACCCTACGAGCAGTACTTC	CASSHTGTGPYEQYF
TRBV5-1	TRBD2	TRBJ2-1	few	TGCGCCAGCAGCCCTACTAGCGGGGGATCCTACAATGAGCAGTTCTTC	CASSPTSGGSYNEQFF
TRBV12-3/TRBV12-4	TRBD1	TRBJ2-4	few	TGTGCCAGCAGCCCAACAGGGGTGAGGCAAAACATTCAGTACTTC	CASSPTGVRQNIQYF
TRBV7-9	NA	TRBJ1-1	NA	TGTGCCAGCAGCGCCCAGGGTTCTAGCACTGAAGCTTTCTTT	CASSAQGSSTEAFF
TRBV20-1	NA	TRBJ2-5	few	TGCAGTGCCAATCCTCAGGAGACCCAGTACTTC	CSANPQETQYF
TRBV7-8	NA	TRBJ1-4	many	TGTGCCAGCAGCTTAGTGAGGGGAGCTAATGAAAAACTGTTTTTT	CASSLVRGANEKLFF
TRBV7-9	NA	TRBJ1-4	NA	TGTGCCAGCAGCCCTGGGACCCGGACTCAACAACTGTTTTTT	CASSPGTRTQQLFF
TRBV4-2	TRBD1	TRBJ1-5	NA	TGTGCCAGCAGCCCTACAGGGGATAGCAATCAGCCCCAGCATTTT	CASSPTGDSNQPQHF
TRBV6-5	NA	TRBJ1-3	few	TGTGCCAGCAGTACAGGGTTGATCGCTGGAAACACCATATATTTT	CASSTGLIAGNTIYF
TRBV4-3	TRBD1	TRBJ2-3	NA	TGCGCCAGCAGCCAAGAGAGACAGGGCCCCACCGGCTTT	CASSQERQGPTGF
TRBV7-2	NA	TRBJ2-3	NA	TGTGCCAGCAGCGCACAGGGTGGAGTCCCAGATACGCAGTATTTT	CASSAQGGVPDTQYF
TRBV10-3	TRBD1	TRBJ2-5	many	TGTGCCATCAGTGAGTCGACAGGGGAAGAGACCCAGTACTTC	CAISESTGEETQYF
TRBV20-1	TRBD1	TRBJ2-5	few	TGCAGTGCTAGAGGGGACAGTCCAAAAGAGACCCAGTACTTC	CSARGDSPKETQYF
TRBV5-1	NA	TRBJ2-7	once	TGCGCCAGCAGCTTGGACACTCCCTACGAGCAGTACTTC	CASSLDTPYEQYF
TRBV7-2	TRBD2	TRBJ2-4	NA	TGTGCCGGCAGCTTAAGTAATGGCGGGGGAGCCAAAAACATTCAGTACTTC	CAGSLSNGGGAKNIQYF